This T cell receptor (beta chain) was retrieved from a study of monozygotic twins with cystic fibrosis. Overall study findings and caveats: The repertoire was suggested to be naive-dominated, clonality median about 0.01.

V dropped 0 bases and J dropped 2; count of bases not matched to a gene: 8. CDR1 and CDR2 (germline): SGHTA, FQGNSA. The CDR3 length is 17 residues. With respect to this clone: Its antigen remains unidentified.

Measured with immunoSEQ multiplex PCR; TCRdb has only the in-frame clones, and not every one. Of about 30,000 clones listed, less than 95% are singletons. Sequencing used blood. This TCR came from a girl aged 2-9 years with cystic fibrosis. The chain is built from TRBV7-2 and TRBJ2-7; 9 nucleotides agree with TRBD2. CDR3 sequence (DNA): TGTGCCAGCAGCTTAGCCCCTGGGACTAGCCCTGCCTACGAGCAGTACTTC. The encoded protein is CASSLAPGTSPAYEQYF. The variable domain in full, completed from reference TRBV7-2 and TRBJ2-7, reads GAGVSQSPSNKVTEKGKDVELRCDPISGHTALYWYRQSLGQGLEFLIYFQGNSAPDKSGLPSDRFSAERTGGSVSTLTIQRTQQEDSAVYLCASSLAPGTSPAYEQYFGPGTRLTVT.